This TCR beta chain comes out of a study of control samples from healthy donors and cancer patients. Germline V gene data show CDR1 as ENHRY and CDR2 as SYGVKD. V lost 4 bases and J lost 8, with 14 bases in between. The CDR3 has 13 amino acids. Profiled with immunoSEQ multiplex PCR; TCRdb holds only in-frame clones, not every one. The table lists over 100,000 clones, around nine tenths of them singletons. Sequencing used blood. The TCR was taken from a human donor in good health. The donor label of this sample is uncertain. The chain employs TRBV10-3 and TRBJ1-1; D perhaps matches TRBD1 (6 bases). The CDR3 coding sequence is TGTGCCATCAGTGCACAGGGTGAAGGGGAAGCTTTCTTT. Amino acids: CAISAQGEGEAFF.